This T cell receptor beta chain derives from a study of naive and memory T cell subsets. An equimolar mix of two oligonucleotides served as the beta constant-region primer for TRBC1 and TRBC2. Four rounds of PCR amplified the ligated cDNA using nested alpha and beta constant-region primers plus SP2. One entry per CDR3 protein, called by TCRdb with MiXCR from the UMI-ligation and nested PCR reads. The sample includes 8,500 to 10,000 distinct CDR3 sequences, 4.5% to 6% of them seen just once. This clonotype was detected ten times or more. V lost 6 bases and J lost 5; bases outside the gene matches: 11. CDR1 MNHEY and CDR2 SVGEGT come from the germline V gene. The CDR3 runs to 15 residues. CMV status came from CD4+ IFNgamma after overnight CMV lysate stimulation. Sequential positive selection took CD4 T cells first, then CD8 T cells. Sorting gates: effector memory CD45RA-CD27-, EMRA CD45RA+CD27-.

The origin of this receptor is a human donor in good health. Sequencing input: CD4+ TEMRA cells from blood. Documented subset: effector memory re-expressing CD45RA, CD45RA+ CD27-. The chain is built from TRBV6-2 or TRBV6-3 and TRBJ2-7; 9 positions match TRBD2. CDR3 sequence (DNA): TGTGCCAGCAGCCGGCCCGCGGGAGGGTCCCACGAGCAGTACTTC. Amino acid sequence: CASSRPAGGSHEQYF.